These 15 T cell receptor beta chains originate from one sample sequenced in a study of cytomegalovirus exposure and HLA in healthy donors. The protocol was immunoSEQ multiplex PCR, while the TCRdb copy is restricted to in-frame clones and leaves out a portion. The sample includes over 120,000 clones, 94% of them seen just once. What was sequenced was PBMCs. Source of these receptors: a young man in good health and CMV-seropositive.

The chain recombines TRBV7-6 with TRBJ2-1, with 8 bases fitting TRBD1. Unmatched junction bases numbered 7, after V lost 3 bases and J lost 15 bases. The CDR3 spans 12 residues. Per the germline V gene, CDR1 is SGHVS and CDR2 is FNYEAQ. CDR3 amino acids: CASSFVGGQVFF. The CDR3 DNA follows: TGTGCCAGCAGCTTCGTGGGGGGACAGGTGTTCTTC.

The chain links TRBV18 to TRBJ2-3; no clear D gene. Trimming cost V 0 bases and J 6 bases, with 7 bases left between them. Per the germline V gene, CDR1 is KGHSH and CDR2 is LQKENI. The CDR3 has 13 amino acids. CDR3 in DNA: TGTGCCAGCTCACCACCGACTCGGGATACGCAGTATTTT. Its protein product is CASSPPTRDTQYF.

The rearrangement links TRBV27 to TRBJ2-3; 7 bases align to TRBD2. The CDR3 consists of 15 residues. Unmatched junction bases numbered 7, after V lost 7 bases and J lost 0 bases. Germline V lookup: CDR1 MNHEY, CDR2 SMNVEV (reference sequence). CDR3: CASKQLALSTDTQYF. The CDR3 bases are TGTGCCAGCAAACAACTAGCGTTAAGCACAGATACGCAGTATTTT.

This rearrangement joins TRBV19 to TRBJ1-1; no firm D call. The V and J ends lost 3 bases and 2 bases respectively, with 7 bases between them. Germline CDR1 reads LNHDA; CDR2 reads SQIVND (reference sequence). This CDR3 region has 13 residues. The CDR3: CASSMGANTEAFF. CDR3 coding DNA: TGTGCCAGTAGTATGGGAGCTAACACTGAAGCTTTCTTT.

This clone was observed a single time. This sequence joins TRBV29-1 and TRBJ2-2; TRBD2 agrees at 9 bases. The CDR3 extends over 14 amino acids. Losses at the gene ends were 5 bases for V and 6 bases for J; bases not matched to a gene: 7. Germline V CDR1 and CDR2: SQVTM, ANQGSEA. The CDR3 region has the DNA TGCAGCGTTCAAGCGGGAGGAAAGGCCGGGGAGCTGTTTTTT. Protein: CSVQAGGKAGELFF.

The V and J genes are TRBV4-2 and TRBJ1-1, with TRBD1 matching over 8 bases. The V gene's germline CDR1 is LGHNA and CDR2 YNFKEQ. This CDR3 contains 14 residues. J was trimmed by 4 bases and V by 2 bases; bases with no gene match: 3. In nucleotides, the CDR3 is TGTGCCAGCAGCCAACCCACAGGGGGCACTGAAGCTTTCTTT. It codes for CASSQPTGGTEAFF.

The CDR3 DNA reads TGTGCCAGCAGCGTTGGGACATTCACTGAAGCTTTCTTT. As protein: CASSVGTFTEAFF. The V gene is TRBV9, the J gene TRBJ1-1; perhaps TRBD1 as D (6 bases). Germline V gene lookup returns CDR1 SGDLS and CDR2 YYNGEE. Deletions cut 2 bases from V and 4 bases from J, with 9 bases between. CDR3 size: 13 residues.

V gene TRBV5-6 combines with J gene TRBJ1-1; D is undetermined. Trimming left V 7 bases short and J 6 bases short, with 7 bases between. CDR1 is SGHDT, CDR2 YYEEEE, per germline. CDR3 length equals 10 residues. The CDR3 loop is CASVGAEAFF. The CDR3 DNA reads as TGTGCCAGCGTGGGCGCTGAAGCTTTCTTT.

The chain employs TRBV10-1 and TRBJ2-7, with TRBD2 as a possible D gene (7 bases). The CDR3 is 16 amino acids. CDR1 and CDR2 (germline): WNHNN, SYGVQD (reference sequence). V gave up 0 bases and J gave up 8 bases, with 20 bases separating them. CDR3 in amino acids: CASSESGGANPTKQYF. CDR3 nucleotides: TGCGCCAGCAGTGAGTCGGGGGGGGCAAACCCTACGAAGCAGTACTTC.

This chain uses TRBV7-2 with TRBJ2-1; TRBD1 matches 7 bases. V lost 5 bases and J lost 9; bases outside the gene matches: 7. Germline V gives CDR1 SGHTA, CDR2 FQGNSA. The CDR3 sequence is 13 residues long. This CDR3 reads CASSPAQGVEQFF. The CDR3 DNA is TGTGCCAGCAGCCCCGCCCAGGGGGTTGAGCAGTTCTTC.

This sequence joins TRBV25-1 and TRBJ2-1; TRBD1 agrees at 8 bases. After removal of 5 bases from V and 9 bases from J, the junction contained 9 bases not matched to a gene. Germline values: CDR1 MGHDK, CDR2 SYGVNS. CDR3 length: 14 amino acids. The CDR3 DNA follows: TGTGCCAGCAGTCATACAGGGGGGATACGTGAGCAGTTCTTC. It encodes CASSHTGGIREQFF.

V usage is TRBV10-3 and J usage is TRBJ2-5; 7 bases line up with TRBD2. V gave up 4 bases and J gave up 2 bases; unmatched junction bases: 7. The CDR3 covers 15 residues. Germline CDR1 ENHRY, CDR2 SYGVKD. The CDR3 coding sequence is TGTGCCATCAGTGGAGGGAGGGGAGGGCAAGAGACCCAGTACTTC. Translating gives CAISGGRGGQETQYF.

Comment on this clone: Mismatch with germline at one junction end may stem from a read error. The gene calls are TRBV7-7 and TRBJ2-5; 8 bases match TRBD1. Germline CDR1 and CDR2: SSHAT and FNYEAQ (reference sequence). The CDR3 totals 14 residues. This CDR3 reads CASSPGGSGETQYF. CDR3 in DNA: TGTGCTAGCAGCCCAGGGGGCTCGGGAGAGACCCAGTACTTC.

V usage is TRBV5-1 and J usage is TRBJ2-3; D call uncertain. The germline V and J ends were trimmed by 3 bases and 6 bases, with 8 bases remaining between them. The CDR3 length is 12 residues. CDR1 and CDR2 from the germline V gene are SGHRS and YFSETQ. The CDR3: CASSSDQDTQYF. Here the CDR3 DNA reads TGCGCCAGCAGCTCAGATCAGGATACGCAGTATTTT.

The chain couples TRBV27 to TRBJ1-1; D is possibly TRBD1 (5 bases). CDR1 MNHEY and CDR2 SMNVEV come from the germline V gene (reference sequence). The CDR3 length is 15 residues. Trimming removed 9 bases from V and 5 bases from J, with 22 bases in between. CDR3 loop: CASSPRGRGLTEAFF. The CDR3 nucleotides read TGTGCCAGTTCCCCGCGGGGGAGGGGTCTTACTGAAGCTTTCTTT.